Below, 15 T cell receptor beta chains from the same sample are listed, as sequenced in a study of cytomegalovirus exposure and HLA in healthy donors. The PCR ran on 60 Vbeta and 13 Jbeta primers. TCRdb keeps only in-frame clones here, not all; method: immunoSEQ multiplex PCR. The profile shows some 210,000 clones, about four fifths of them singletons. The sequencing input was PBMCs. These receptors were taken from a woman in her 50s in good health and CMV-seropositive.

The chain joins TRBV6-4 to TRBJ1-5; TRBD1 matches at 7 bases. The CDR3 consists of 14 residues. The junction had 4 bases not matched to a gene; V was cut back by 5 bases and J by 3 bases. CDR1 is MRHNA, CDR2 SNTAGT, per germline. The CDR3: CASSHRGANQPQHF. The CDR3 DNA reads as TGTGCCAGCAGTCACAGGGGTGCCAATCAGCCCCAGCATTTT.

The chain uses TRBV6-6 and TRBJ2-1, with 9 nucleotides matching TRBD1. V dropped 7 bases and J dropped 8; count of bases not matched to a gene: 6. Germline CDR1 is MNHNY and CDR2 is SVGAGI (reference sequence). CDR3 length: 13 amino acids. DNA for the CDR3: TGTGCCAGCACACAGGGGGCGTCCCATGAGCAGTTCTTC. Protein sequence: CASTQGASHEQFF.

The table lists this clone with a few counts. The V gene is TRBV2, the J gene TRBJ1-1; possible D gene TRBD1, 5 bases. This CDR3 contains 17 residues. V lost 7 bases, J lost 1 base, and 22 bases lay in between. Germline V CDR1 and CDR2: SNHLY, FYNNEI. CDR3 in amino acids: CASNYRGGGARNTEAFF. The CDR3 DNA reads as TGTGCCAGCAACTACCGAGGCGGCGGGGCGCGGAACACTGAAGCTTTCTTT.

The V gene is TRBV19, the J gene TRBJ2-2; 11 nucleotides agree with TRBD1. With 6 bases clipped from V and 4 bases from J, the junction kept 7 bases outside the gene matches. The V gene's germline CDR1 is LNHDA and CDR2 SQIVND (reference sequence). The CDR3 consists of 16 residues. The chain's CDR3 is CASSYRDRGSTGELFF. DNA for the CDR3: TGTGCCAGTAGCTACCGGGACAGGGGGAGCACCGGGGAGCTGTTTTTT.

This chain links TRBV6-1 with TRBJ1-4; no firm D call. V lost 6 bases and J 6 bases, leaving 14 bases between the germline ends. Germline lookup yields CDR1 MNHNS and CDR2 SASEGT. There are 14 residues in the CDR3. CDR3 nucleotide sequence: TGTGCCAGCAGCTCAAGGGAGGTACATGAAAAACTGTTTTTT. Residues: CASSSREVHEKLFF.

The chain recombines TRBV6-6 with TRBJ1-1; D unresolved. V lost 10 bases and J lost 1, with 16 bases in between. The germline V gene encodes CDR1 MNHNY and CDR2 SVGAGI (reference sequence). The CDR3 runs to 14 residues. CDR3 in amino acids: CATRFWAENTEAFF. DNA of the CDR3: TGTGCCACCCGGTTTTGGGCAGAGAACACTGAAGCTTTCTTT.

The chain carries TRBV5-6 and TRBJ1-4; 7 bases are a match to TRBD1. The CDR3 spans 13 residues. In germline, CDR1 is SGHDT, CDR2 YYEEEE. The V and J ends lost 2 bases and 6 bases, in that order; junction bases with no gene match: 1. The DNA of the CDR3 is TGTGCCAGCAGCTTTCAGGGGGATGAAAAACTGTTTTTT. Protein sequence: CASSFQGDEKLFF.

V is TRBV28 and J is TRBJ1-5; a possible D gene is TRBD1 (6 bases). Per germline, CDR1 MDHEN and CDR2 SYDVKM. The V end was cut by 4 bases, the J end by 1 base, with 8 bases between. The CDR3 sequence is 14 residues long. The CDR3 here is CASSSTGSNQPQHF. The CDR3, as DNA: TGTGCCAGCAGTTCCACAGGGAGCAATCAGCCCCAGCATTTT.

The chain employs TRBV6-5 and TRBJ2-7; 7 nucleotides line up with TRBD2. The CDR3 runs to 14 residues. Germline V gene data show CDR1 as MNHEY and CDR2 as SVGAGI. Trimming at V came to 2 bases and at J to 8 bases, leaving 9 bases not matched to a gene. The DNA for the CDR3 is TGTGCCAGCAGTTACGAAAGCGGGACGCGGAAGCAGTACTTC. This translates into CASSYESGTRKQYF.

The J gene is TRBJ1-1, the V gene TRBV29-1; 10 bases agree with TRBD1. The germline gives CDR1 SQVTM, CDR2 ANQGSEA. Trimming at V came to 6 bases and at J to 1 base, leaving 8 bases not matched to a gene. The CDR3 is 15 amino acids. The DNA of the CDR3 is TGCAGCGTCTATCTACGGGACAGGGGGAACACTGAAGCTTTCTTT. As protein: CSVYLRDRGNTEAFF.

The chain uses TRBV9 and TRBJ2-1, with TRBD2 matching 7 bases. Germline V gene lookup returns CDR1 SGDLS and CDR2 YYNGEE. The V segment lost 3 bases and the J segment 10 bases; nucleotides outside the gene matches: 7. This CDR3 is built from 13 residues. As DNA, the CDR3 is TGTGCCAGCAGCGGGTCCCCCGGGGGGGAGCAGTTCTTC. This encodes CASSGSPGGEQFF. Full variable domain (rest looked up from reference TRBV9 and TRBJ2-1): DSGVTQTPKHLITATGQRVTLRCSPRSGDLSVYWYQQSLDQGLQFLIQYYNGEERAKGNILERFSAQQFPDLHSELNLSSLELGDSALYFCASSGSPGGEQFFGPGTRLTVL.

The chain carries TRBV6-1 and TRBJ1-2; a weak D match, TRBD1 (5 bases). CDR1 and CDR2 from the germline V gene are MNHNS and SASEGT. Trimming took 0 bases from V and 8 from J, leaving 13 bases between them. The CDR3 runs 14 residues. CDR3 loop: CASSEAYAGRGYTF. The CDR3 bases are TGTGCCAGCAGTGAAGCGTACGCGGGACGGGGCTACACCTTC.

The J gene is TRBJ2-7, the V gene TRBV6-1; 9 nucleotides agree with TRBD1. V dropped 7 bases and J dropped 1; count of bases not matched to a gene: 8. Germline CDR1 reads MNHNS; CDR2 reads SASEGT. The CDR3 is made up of 15 amino acids. CDR3: CASTTTGGASYEQYF. Here the CDR3 DNA reads TGTGCCAGCACCACAACAGGGGGCGCATCCTACGAGCAGTACTTC.

The chain employs TRBV5-4 and TRBJ1-6; D is possibly TRBD1 (5 bases). Germline values: CDR1 SGHNT, CDR2 YYREEE (reference sequence). The CDR3 totals 13 residues. Trimming removed 4 bases at V and 6 bases at J, with 8 bases between. As DNA, the CDR3 is TGTGCCAGCAGCCTAAGGGGTAATTCACCCCTCCACTTT. This encodes CASSLRGNSPLHF.

The chain has TRBV11-2 and TRBJ2-7; 7 bases map to TRBD2. The junction had 7 bases not matched to a gene; V was cut back by 5 bases and J by 3 bases. This CDR3 has 14 amino acids. Germline lookup yields CDR1 SGHAT and CDR2 FQNNGV. The CDR3 DNA reads TGTGCCAGCAGCGCCCGGACTAGTGGCTACGAGCAGTACTTC. This sequence encodes CASSARTSGYEQYF.